A selection of T cell receptor beta chains follows, all from one sample in a study of metastatic and nonmetastatic thyroid tumors. TCRdb redid the clone calls on the PCR reads using MiXCR. The sample has approximately 30,000 clones; roughly 17% are singletons. The specimen sequenced was blood. The receptor source for this set is a male donor with papillary thyroid cancer or a benign thyroid nodule (not recorded which). Some clones in this sample may be carry-over from other donors' samples. CDR3s include the opening cysteine and the closing phenylalanine or tryptophan. Fields, in order: clone size, V gene, D gene, J gene, CDR3 protein, CDR3 DNA. A D gene is named only where the DNA matches it firmly. Size tells how often a clone was seen (once, few, many) or the class of an expanded clone, and some rows leave it out.

abundance: medium-sized; v_gene: TRBV6-1; d_gene: NA; j_gene: TRBJ1-1; CDR3aa: CASSEYWGTTEAFF; CDR3nt: TGTGCCAGCAGTGAATACTGGGGTACGACTGAAGCTTTCTTT
abundance: NA; v_gene: TRBV7-9; d_gene: NA; j_gene: TRBJ1-4; CDR3aa: CASSLGAGLNEKLFF; CDR3nt: TGTGCCAGCAGCTTAGGTGCGGGCCTTAATGAAAAACTGTTTTTT
abundance: many; v_gene: TRBV27; d_gene: NA; j_gene: TRBJ2-3; CDR3aa: CATSPDLLTDTQYF; CDR3nt: TGTGCCACCTCCCCAGATCTCCTCACAGATACGCAGTATTTT
abundance: NA; v_gene: TRBV6-1; d_gene: NA; j_gene: TRBJ2-7; CDR3aa: CASSTEGFYEQYF; CDR3nt: TGTGCCAGCAGCACTGAGGGGTTCTACGAGCAGTACTTC
abundance: NA; v_gene: TRBV28; d_gene: NA; j_gene: TRBJ1-1; CDR3aa: CASSLEGRSAEAFF; CDR3nt: TGTGCCAGCAGTTTGGAGGGACGTTCGGCTGAAGCTTTCTTT
abundance: many; v_gene: TRBV9; d_gene: NA; j_gene: TRBJ1-1; CDR3aa: CASSDPGGEAFF; CDR3nt: TGTGCCAGCAGCGACCCGGGGGGTGAAGCTTTCTTT
abundance: NA; v_gene: TRBV7-9; d_gene: NA; j_gene: TRBJ2-2; CDR3aa: CASRRDTSNTVELFF; CDR3nt: TGTGCCAGCAGAAGGGACACCTCTAACACCGTGGAGCTGTTTTTT
abundance: NA; v_gene: TRBV5-1; d_gene: TRBD1; j_gene: TRBJ2-7; CDR3aa: CASSPHKATDRGRSYEQYF; CDR3nt: TGCGCCAGCAGCCCGCATAAGGCAACAGACAGGGGGCGATCCTACGAGCAGTACTTC
abundance: NA; v_gene: TRBV20-1; d_gene: NA; j_gene: TRBJ1-3; CDR3aa: CSARDSTLSGNTIYF; CDR3nt: TGCAGTGCTAGGGATTCTACTTTATCTGGAAACACCATATATTTT
abundance: few; v_gene: TRBV6-9; d_gene: NA; j_gene: TRBJ1-2; CDR3aa: CASSIDNYGYTF; CDR3nt: TGTGCCAGCAGTATTGATAACTATGGCTACACCTTC
abundance: many; v_gene: TRBV12-3/TRBV12-4; d_gene: TRBD1; j_gene: TRBJ1-5; CDR3aa: CASSLGAGGQPQHF; CDR3nt: TGTGCCAGCAGTTTAGGAGCAGGGGGGCAGCCCCAGCATTTT
abundance: NA; v_gene: TRBV30; d_gene: TRBD2; j_gene: TRBJ2-1; CDR3aa: CAWSVLGTSGSNEQFF; CDR3nt: TGTGCCTGGAGTGTACTCGGGACTAGCGGGAGTAATGAGCAGTTCTTC
abundance: many; v_gene: TRBV3-1; d_gene: NA; j_gene: TRBJ2-1; CDR3aa: CASSQDPQRDFSYNEQFF; CDR3nt: TGTGCCAGCAGCCAAGATCCCCAGAGGGACTTCTCCTACAATGAGCAGTTCTTC
abundance: NA; v_gene: TRBV6-2/TRBV6-3; d_gene: NA; j_gene: TRBJ1-6; CDR3aa: CASSERGQRNSPLHF; CDR3nt: TGTGCCAGCAGTGAACGCGGCCAGCGAAATTCACCCCTCCACTTT
abundance: many; v_gene: TRBV28; d_gene: TRBD2; j_gene: TRBJ2-7; CDR3aa: CASTELAGAREQYF; CDR3nt: TGTGCCAGCACCGAACTAGCGGGGGCCCGCGAGCAGTACTTC
abundance: many; v_gene: TRBV20-1; d_gene: NA; j_gene: TRBJ1-6; CDR3aa: CSAPKGTGNSPLHF; CDR3nt: TGCAGTGCTCCGAAAGGGACGGGCAATTCACCCCTCCACTTT
abundance: few; v_gene: TRBV6-9; d_gene: NA; j_gene: TRBJ2-3; CDR3aa: CASSYLSSGDTQYF; CDR3nt: TGTGCCAGCAGTTATTTGTCGTCAGGGGATACGCAGTATTTT
abundance: many; v_gene: TRBV19; d_gene: NA; j_gene: TRBJ1-5; CDR3aa: CASRGGAGNQPQHF; CDR3nt: TGTGCCTCCAGAGGGGGGGCTGGCAATCAGCCCCAGCATTTT
abundance: many; v_gene: TRBV29-1; d_gene: NA; j_gene: TRBJ2-1; CDR3aa: CSVEGQPGSEQFF; CDR3nt: TGCAGCGTTGAAGGTCAGCCCGGCTCGGAGCAGTTCTTC
abundance: medium-sized; v_gene: TRBV6-1; d_gene: TRBD1; j_gene: TRBJ2-6; CDR3aa: CASRLGQAHSGANVLTF; CDR3nt: TGTGCCAGCAGATTGGGACAGGCCCACTCTGGGGCCAACGTCCTGACTTTC
abundance: few; v_gene: TRBV24-1; d_gene: NA; j_gene: TRBJ2-3; CDR3aa: CATSGPNTDTQYF; CDR3nt: TGTGCCACCAGTGGCCCAAACACAGATACGCAGTATTTT
abundance: many; v_gene: TRBV20-1; d_gene: TRBD2; j_gene: TRBJ2-1; CDR3aa: CSAPPGLVDNEQFF; CDR3nt: TGCAGTGCTCCGCCGGGACTAGTCGACAATGAGCAGTTCTTC
abundance: NA; v_gene: TRBV20-1; d_gene: NA; j_gene: TRBJ1-1; CDR3aa: CSASRPGRTNTEAFF; CDR3nt: TGCAGTGCTAGTAGGCCAGGTAGGACGAACACTGAAGCTTTCTTT
abundance: medium-sized; v_gene: TRBV6-1; d_gene: TRBD2; j_gene: TRBJ2-7; CDR3aa: CASRSGSSYEQYF; CDR3nt: TGTGCCAGCAGGAGCGGGAGTAGTTACGAGCAGTACTTC
abundance: many; v_gene: TRBV7-6; d_gene: NA; j_gene: TRBJ2-7; CDR3aa: CASTPAGTYEQHF; CDR3nt: TGTGCCAGCACCCCCGCCGGTACCTACGAGCAGCACTTC
abundance: NA; v_gene: TRBV20-1; d_gene: NA; j_gene: TRBJ1-2; CDR3aa: CSARYGDNYGYTF; CDR3nt: TGCAGTGCTAGATACGGAGATAACTATGGCTACACCTTC
abundance: NA; v_gene: TRBV5-6; d_gene: NA; j_gene: TRBJ1-2; CDR3aa: CASSLVGGLSYGYTF; CDR3nt: TGTGCCAGCAGCTTGGTAGGGGGTCTGAGCTATGGCTACACCTTC
abundance: NA; v_gene: TRBV11-2; d_gene: TRBD2; j_gene: TRBJ2-1; CDR3aa: CASSSRLAALYNEQFF; CDR3nt: TGTGCCAGCAGCTCACGACTAGCGGCCTTATACAATGAGCAGTTCTTC
abundance: many; v_gene: TRBV12-3/TRBV12-4; d_gene: NA; j_gene: TRBJ1-5; CDR3aa: CASSLGGHNQPQHF; CDR3nt: TGTGCCAGCAGTCTGGGAGGGCACAATCAGCCCCAGCATTTT
abundance: NA; v_gene: TRBV20-1; d_gene: NA; j_gene: TRBJ1-2; CDR3aa: CSARQGRDYGYTF; CDR3nt: TGCAGTGCTAGACAGGGAAGGGACTATGGCTACACCTTC